Sequencing of this T cell receptor (beta chain) was carried out in a study of blood T cells in healthy people across ages (dated by TCRdb to 2013 to 2016). A note on the overall study: In model experiments, template switching captured roughly one uniquely barcoded TCR beta cDNA molecule for every two T cells. Using deep sequencing normalized with unique cDNA molecular identifiers, the study measured how TCR beta repertoire diversity changes with age. Donors were grouped into four age groups: young (average 16 years), middle-aged (about 38), aged (62) and long-lived (roughly 80). To avoid experimental bias, donors of different ages were distributed randomly across sequencing lanes. For two donors (one aged 18 to 29 and one aged 80 or older), the study analyzed two additional independent replicas of 1 million unique cDNA reads from the same blood draw.

The roughly 37 donors, aged about 6 to 95 years, were systemically healthy Caucasian individuals from Russia. Approximately 9.7 milliliters of peripheral blood were drawn from each donor into EDTA-treated Vacutainer tubes. Ficoll-Paque density-gradient centrifugation was used to isolate PBMCs, with at least 7 million per sample. Trizol reagent was used to extract total RNA from the PBMCs, yielding at least 6 micrograms per sample. For every donor, an aliquot of PBMCs went through flow cytometry to measure the percentages of naive CD45RAhigh/CD27high T cells. Library preparation was by 5' RACE. The instrument was an Illumina HiSeq 2500. A second roughly 7 to 11 cycle PCR used a sample-barcoded 5' primer and a J-beta primer mix. A template-switch 5' adaptor carrying 12 random nucleotides introduced a unique molecular identifier onto each TCR beta cDNA molecule. At least 3 million CDR3-containing paired-end reads were obtained from each sample. The Mint cDNA synthesis kit, primed by a TRBC-specific oligonucleotide, was used to synthesize first-strand cDNA from all RNA. Following uracil-DNA glycosylase treatment, all cDNA underwent a first 18-cycle PCR with the universal primers M1SS and BC2_uni_R. The study's processing was this. For normalization, 1 million high-quality reads were randomly selected from each sample, with every read carrying a distinct molecular identifier. Reads sharing molecular identifiers were discarded rather than binned into consensus sequences. CDR3 identification, clonotype clustering and error correction used MiTCR with a Q25 quality threshold and the strictest error-elimination algorithm. A nonparametric unseen species model with Euler transformation was used to estimate a lower bound on total TCR beta diversity. The raw public data were reprocessed by TCRdb itself: fastp quality trimming at Q25, MiXCR clonotype calling, in-frame beta chains only. Rows with one shared CDR3 protein collapse into an entry with the most common genes and DNA. These V and J calls originate from TCRdb's pipeline instead of the authors' own analysis. This sample has about 940,000 distinct CDR3 sequences in its table, and under 50% of those were observed once. The ten largest clonotypes hold 13% of the sample.

The CDR3 sequence holds 16 residues, the cysteine and phenylalanine included. Of the read, only the CDR3 DNA is kept; its 48 bases are in frame from base 1. Trimming at the junction amounts to 2 bases on V and 2 bases on J, and the germline ends lie 13 bases apart. Based on the germline V gene, the CDR1 and CDR2 sequences are SGHRS and YFSETQ. General study outcomes and caveats: As age increased, observed TCR beta diversity per million T cells dropped in a roughly linear way, and a significant reduction was already evident by age roughly 40. Estimates of total diversity from one million sequenced T cells were regarded as lower bounds and underestimates. A strong correlation was found between observed TCR beta diversity and the percentage of naive T cells measured by flow cytometry. The long-lived group showed more naive CD4+ T cells, fewer expanded clones and increased TCR diversity than the aged group, suggesting age selection. The CMV infection status of donors was not known, potentially confounding age-related changes in expanded clonotypes. Since profiling was done on bulk unsorted PBMCs, naive and antigen-experienced compartments could not be conclusively compared.

Points on this clonotype: This receptor's antigen is unknown. The input lacks base qualities; no much larger clone sits a single base away.

This receptor was identified in a man aged 25-45 years in good health. Sequenced: blood. The rearrangement joined TRBV5-1 to TRBJ1-4, with the D segment identity uncertain. The nucleotide sequence reads TGCGCCAGCAGCTTTAGCGGACCGGAGACTAATGAAAAACTGTTTTTT. This codes for CASSFSGPETNEKLFF.